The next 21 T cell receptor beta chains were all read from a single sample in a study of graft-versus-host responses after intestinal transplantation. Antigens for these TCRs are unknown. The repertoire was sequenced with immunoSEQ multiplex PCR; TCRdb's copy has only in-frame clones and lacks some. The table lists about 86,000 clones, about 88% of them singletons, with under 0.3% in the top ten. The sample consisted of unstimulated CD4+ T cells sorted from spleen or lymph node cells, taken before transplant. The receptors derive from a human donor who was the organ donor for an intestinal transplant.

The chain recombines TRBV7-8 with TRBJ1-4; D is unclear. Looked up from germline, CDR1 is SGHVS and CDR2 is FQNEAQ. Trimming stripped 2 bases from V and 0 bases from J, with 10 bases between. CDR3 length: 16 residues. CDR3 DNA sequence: TGTGCCAGCAGCTTATTTATGTCTACAACTAATGAAAAACTGTTTTTT. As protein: CASSLFMSTTNEKLFF.

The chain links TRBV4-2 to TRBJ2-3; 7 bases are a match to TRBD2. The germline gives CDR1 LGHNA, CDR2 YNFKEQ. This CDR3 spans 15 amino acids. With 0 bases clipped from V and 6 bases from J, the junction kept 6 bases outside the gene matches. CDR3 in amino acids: CASSQETGGGDTQYF. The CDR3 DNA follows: TGTGCCAGCAGCCAAGAGACGGGAGGCGGGGATACGCAGTATTTT.

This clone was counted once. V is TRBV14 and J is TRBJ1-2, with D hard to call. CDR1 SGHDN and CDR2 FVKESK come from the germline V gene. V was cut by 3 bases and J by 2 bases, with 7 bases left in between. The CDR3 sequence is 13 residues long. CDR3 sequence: CASSHLRNYGYTF. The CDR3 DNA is TGTGCCAGCAGCCACCTGAGAAACTATGGCTACACCTTC.

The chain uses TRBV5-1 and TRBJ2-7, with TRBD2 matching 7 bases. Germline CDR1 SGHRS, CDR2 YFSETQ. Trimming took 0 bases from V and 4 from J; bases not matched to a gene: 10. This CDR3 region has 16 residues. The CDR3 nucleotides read TGCGCCAGCAGCTTGGCCGCCCGGACTAGTACTTACGAGCAGTACTTC. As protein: CASSLAARTSTYEQYF.

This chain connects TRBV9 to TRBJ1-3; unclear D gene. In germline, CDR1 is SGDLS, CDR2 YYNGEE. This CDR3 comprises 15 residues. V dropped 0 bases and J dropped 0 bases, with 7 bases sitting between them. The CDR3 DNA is TGTGCCAGCAGCGTAGGGACTCACTCTGGAAACACCATATATTTT. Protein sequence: CASSVGTHSGNTIYF.

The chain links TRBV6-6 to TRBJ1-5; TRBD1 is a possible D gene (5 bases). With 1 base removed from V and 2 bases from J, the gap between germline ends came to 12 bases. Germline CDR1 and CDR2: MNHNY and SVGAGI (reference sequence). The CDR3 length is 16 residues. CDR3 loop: CASSYLSGMGNQPQHF. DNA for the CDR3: TGTGCCAGCAGTTACTTATCAGGGATGGGCAATCAGCCCCAGCATTTT.

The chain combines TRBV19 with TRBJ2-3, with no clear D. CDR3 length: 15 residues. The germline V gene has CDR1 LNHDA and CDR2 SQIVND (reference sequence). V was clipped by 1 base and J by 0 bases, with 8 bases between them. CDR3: CASSIVRGSTDTQYF. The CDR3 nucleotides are TGTGCCAGTAGTATAGTCCGCGGAAGCACAGATACGCAGTATTTT.

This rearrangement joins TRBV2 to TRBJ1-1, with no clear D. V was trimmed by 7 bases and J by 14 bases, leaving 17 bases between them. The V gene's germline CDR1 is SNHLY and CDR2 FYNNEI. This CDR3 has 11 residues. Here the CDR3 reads CASILHRGVFF. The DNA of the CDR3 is TGTGCCAGCATCCTCCATCGGGGAGTCTTCTTT.

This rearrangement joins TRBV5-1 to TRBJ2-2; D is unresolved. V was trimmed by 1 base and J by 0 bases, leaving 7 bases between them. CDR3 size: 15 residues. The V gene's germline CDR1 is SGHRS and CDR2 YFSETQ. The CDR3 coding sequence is TGCGCCAGCAGCTTGCAGGCTACGAACACCGGGGAGCTGTTTTTT. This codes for CASSLQATNTGELFF.

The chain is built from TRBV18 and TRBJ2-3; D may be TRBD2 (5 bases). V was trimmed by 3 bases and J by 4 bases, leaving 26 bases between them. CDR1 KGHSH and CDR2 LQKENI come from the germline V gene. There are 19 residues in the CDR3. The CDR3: CASSPPRAVTAGVPDTQYF. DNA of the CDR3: TGTGCCAGCTCACCGCCACGCGCTGTTACCGCGGGTGTACCAGATACGCAGTATTTT.

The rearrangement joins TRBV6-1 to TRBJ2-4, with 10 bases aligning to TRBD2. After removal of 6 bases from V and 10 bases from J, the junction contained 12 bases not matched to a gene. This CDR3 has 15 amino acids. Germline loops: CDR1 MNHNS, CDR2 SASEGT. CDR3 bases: TGTGCCAGCAGGACGTCCCCAGCGGGAGGGGGGATTCAGTACTTC. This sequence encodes CASRTSPAGGGIQYF.

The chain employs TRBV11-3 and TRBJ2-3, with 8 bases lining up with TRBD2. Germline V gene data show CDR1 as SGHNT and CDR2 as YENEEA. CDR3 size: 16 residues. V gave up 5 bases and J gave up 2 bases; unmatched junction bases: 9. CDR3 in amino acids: CASSPPGGYLTDTQYF. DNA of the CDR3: TGTGCCAGCAGCCCTCCGGGGGGGTACCTCACAGATACGCAGTATTTT.

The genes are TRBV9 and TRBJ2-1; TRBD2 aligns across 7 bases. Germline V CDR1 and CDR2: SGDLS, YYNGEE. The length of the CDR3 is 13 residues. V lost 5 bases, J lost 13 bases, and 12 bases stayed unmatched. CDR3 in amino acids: CASRGSGAGEQFF. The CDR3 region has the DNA TGTGCCAGCAGGGGTTCGGGTGCGGGGGAACAGTTCTTC. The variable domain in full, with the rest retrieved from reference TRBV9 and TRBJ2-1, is DSGVTQTPKHLITATGQRVTLRCSPRSGDLSVYWYQQSLDQGLQFLIQYYNGEERAKGNILERFSAQQFPDLHSELNLSSLELGDSALYFCASRGSGAGEQFFGPGTRLTVL.

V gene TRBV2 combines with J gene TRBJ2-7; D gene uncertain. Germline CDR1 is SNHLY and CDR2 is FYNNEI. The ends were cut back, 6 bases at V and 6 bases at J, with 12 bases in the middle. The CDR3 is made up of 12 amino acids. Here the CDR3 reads CASRASVSEQYF. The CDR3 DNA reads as TGTGCCAGCAGGGCAAGCGTCAGCGAGCAGTACTTC.

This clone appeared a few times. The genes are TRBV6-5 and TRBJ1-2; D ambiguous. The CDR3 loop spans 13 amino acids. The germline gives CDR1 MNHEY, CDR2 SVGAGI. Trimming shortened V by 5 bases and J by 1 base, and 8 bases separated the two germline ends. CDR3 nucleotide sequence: TGTGCCAGCAGTAAACAGAGTAACTATGGCTACACCTTC. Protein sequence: CASSKQSNYGYTF.

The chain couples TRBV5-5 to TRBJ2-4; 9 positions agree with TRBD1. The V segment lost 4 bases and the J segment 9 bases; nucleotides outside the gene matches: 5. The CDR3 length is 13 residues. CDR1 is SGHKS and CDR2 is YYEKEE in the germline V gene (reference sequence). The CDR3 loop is CASSPGTGTIQYF. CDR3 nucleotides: TGTGCCAGCAGCCCGGGGACAGGGACCATTCAGTACTTC.

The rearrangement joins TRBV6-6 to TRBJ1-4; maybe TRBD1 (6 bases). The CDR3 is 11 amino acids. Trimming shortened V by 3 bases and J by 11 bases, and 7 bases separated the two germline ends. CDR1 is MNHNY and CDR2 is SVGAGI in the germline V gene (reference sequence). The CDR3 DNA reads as TGTGCCAGCAGTTATAGGGGGAAACTGTTTTTT. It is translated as CASSYRGKLFF.

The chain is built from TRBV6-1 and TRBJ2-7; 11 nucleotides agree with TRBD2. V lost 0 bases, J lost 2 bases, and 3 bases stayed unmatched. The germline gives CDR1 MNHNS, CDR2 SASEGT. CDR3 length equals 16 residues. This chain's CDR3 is CASSEATSGGPYEQYF. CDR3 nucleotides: TGTGCCAGCAGTGAAGCCACTAGCGGGGGACCCTACGAGCAGTACTTC.

The CDR3 spells CASGLGGLASYEQYF. In DNA form, the CDR3 reads TGTGCTAGTGGTTTGGGGGGACTAGCCTCCTACGAGCAGTACTTC. The rearrangement uses TRBV12-5 and TRBJ2-7; 9 bases map to TRBD2. This CDR3 contains 15 residues. Germline trimming cut 1 base from V and 0 bases from J; bases unmatched to any gene: 1. Germline V gives CDR1 LGHNT, CDR2 FRNRAP.

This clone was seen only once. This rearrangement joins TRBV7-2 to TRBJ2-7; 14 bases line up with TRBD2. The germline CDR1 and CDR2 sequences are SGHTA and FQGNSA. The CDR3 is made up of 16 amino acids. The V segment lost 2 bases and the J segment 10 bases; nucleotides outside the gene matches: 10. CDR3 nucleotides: TGTGCCAGCAGCTTACGACGACTAGCGGGAGGGCCCATCCAGTACTTC. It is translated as CASSLRRLAGGPIQYF.

CDR3 in amino acids: CASSFRGFSTEAFF. Here the CDR3 DNA reads TGTGCCAGCAGCTTCAGGGGTTTCAGCACTGAAGCTTTCTTT. J is TRBJ1-1 and V is TRBV7-4; possible D gene TRBD1, 6 bases. CDR1 is SGHVT and CDR2 is SQSDAQ in the germline V gene. The ends were cut back, 3 bases at V and 4 bases at J, with 12 bases in the middle. CDR3 size: 14 residues.